This T cell receptor (beta chain) was sequenced in a study of CD8 T cells in Susac syndrome (dated by TCRdb to the late 2010s). Background for the entire study: Whether CD8+ T cell activation and differentiation in Susac syndrome was antigen driven was tested using repertoire sequencing.

In the case of this clonotype: Its binding antigen is unknown. Base qualities are missing; no much larger clone stands one base away.

Trimming costs V 1 base and J 11 bases, and their ends lie 6 bases apart. The CDR3 spans 11 residues, from the cysteine through the phenylalanine. Only CDR3 DNA remains: 33 bases, in frame from the first base. RNA was extracted with the RNeasy kit and roughly 0.45 to 1 ug was reverse transcribed using random hexamers. The immunoSEQ multiplex PCR assay, covering 54 Vbeta and 13 Jbeta segments, was used to amplify TCR beta CDR3 regions. PCR amplification bias was corrected using a synthetic template baseline for primer optimization and computational correction. From the authors' description of their analysis: Reads were annotated to V, D and J genes per IMGT and analyzed with immunoSEQ Analyzer, keeping only productive sequences. Clonality was calculated as one minus the Shannon entropy normalized by log2 of the number of productive unique sequences. For each patient and control, public and private clones were evaluated within the 100 most prevalent clones. Clones were defined as Susac-specific if absent from the healthy and MS cohorts, from around 1,000 published viral clones and from other ImmuneACCESS disease sequences. Using fastp at Q25 and MiXCR, TCRdb reprocessed the public reads and kept productive beta chains. Rows are unified per CDR3 protein, each entry keeping the most common DNA and genes. These V and J calls originate from TCRdb's pipeline instead of the authors' own analysis. The sample includes 110,000 or so distinct CDR3 sequences, with 93% observed a single time. The ten largest clones represent roughly 0.088% of the sample.

The investigation overall reported the following: The number of individuals in the TCR sequencing and HLA analysis was recognized as being relatively small.

Peripheral blood CD8+ and CD4+ T cells from healthy donors, Susac syndrome patients and multiple sclerosis patients were profiled by high-throughput TCR beta sequencing. Multiple sclerosis controls were treatment-naive patients with stable or active relapsing-remitting disease fulfilling revised McDonald criteria. Bulk CD8+ and CD4+ T cells were purified magnetically by negative isolation, whereas CD8+ TEMRA cells were enriched by FACS. Blood was collected in EDTA tubes and processed within 24 hours, with PBMCs isolated through density gradient centrifugation. PBMCs intended for TCR sequencing were frozen in liquid nitrogen and were later thawed in a 37 degrees C water bath. The sorted or isolated CD4+, CD8+ and CD8+ TEMRA cells reached a purity of at least 90%.

Recombination joined TRBV12-3 or TRBV12-4 with TRBJ2-1; the D gene is possibly TRBD1, with 6 bases matching. Sequenced material: CD4+ T cells from PBMCs. The origin of this receptor is a human donor with multiple sclerosis. The DNA sequence is TGTGCCAGCAGTTTAGGGGACAAGCAGTTCTTC. This is translated as CASSLGDKQFF.